This TCR beta chain is from a study of early T cells in non-severe SARS-CoV-2 infection. Study-level information: Sequencing used unsorted whole-blood bulk RNA, so chains lack pairing.

Individual cDNA molecules each received unique molecular identifiers attached to them. TCRdb redid the calling of the 5' RACE reads with MiXCR, one entry per CDR3 protein. The table has tens of thousands of distinct CDR3 sequences, more than 9% seen once. This clonotype was counted ten times or more. No antigen is known for it. Germline CDR1 reads KGHSH; CDR2 reads LQKENI. This CDR3 has 15 residues. Between the trimmed V and J ends, which lost 2 bases and 0 bases, there was a span of 8 bases. General study results and limits: The VDJdb matching leaned toward anti-spike CD8 responses and overlooked private and CD4 specificities.

Sequencing used whole blood. This clonotype was sampled from an adult who was a healthcare worker with PCR-confirmed SARS-CoV-2 infection or an uninfected control (not recorded which). V usage is TRBV18 and J usage is TRBJ1-3; perhaps TRBD1 as D (5 bases). This CDR3 reads CASSPWDVSGNTIYF. In DNA, the CDR3 is TGTGCCAGCTCACCATGGGACGTCTCTGGAAACACCATATATTTT.